The rows below give T cell receptor beta chains drawn from one sample of a study of cytomegalovirus exposure and HLA in healthy donors. Sequencing used immunoSEQ multiplex PCR; TCRdb keeps in-frame clones, though not all of them. The sample lists roughly 120,000 clones, about 70% occurring once. The sample taken for sequencing was PBMCs. The receptors derive from a woman aged 40 to 50 in good health and CMV-seronegative. Both conserved end residues are part of each CDR3. The order of the fields is clone size, J gene, V gene, CDR3 length, D gene, CDR3 DNA, CDR3 protein. The D gene is left open where the match is weak. Not all rows give a size; the values are once, few, many and, for expanded clones, a class.

-,TRBJ1-6,TRBV7-9,17,TRBD1,TGTTCCAGCAGCGCCGAAACAGGGGGATCCTATAATTCACCCCTCCACTTT,CSSSAETGGSYNSPLHF
few,TRBJ2-3,TRBV4-2,17,-,TGTGCCAGCAGCCAAGCACGAGGGTCCCTCCTCACAGATACGCAGTATTTT,CASSQARGSLLTDTQYF
-,TRBJ2-2,TRBV28,19,TRBD2,TGTGCCGGATCCACCCCCGCCCTGGGTAGCGGGACGAACACCGGGGAGCTGTTTTTT,CAGSTPALGSGTNTGELFF
-,TRBJ2-2,TRBV2,15,-,TGTGCCAGCAGTGAATCCGGAACAGAAGCCGGGGAGCTGTTTTTT,CASSESGTEAGELFF
-,TRBJ2-3,TRBV7-6,15,-,TGTGCCAGCAGCCCACAGGGTGTCGGCACAGATACGCAGTATTTT,CASSPQGVGTDTQYF
-,TRBJ1-5,TRBV19,12,-,TGTGCCAGTAGGTTCCCCCGGGAGCCCCAGCATTTT,CASRFPREPQHF
-,TRBJ2-7,TRBV6-6,15,TRBD2,TGTGCCAGCAGCGACCCGGGACTAGTTTCGAACGAGCAGTACTTC,CASSDPGLVSNEQYF
-,TRBJ2-3,TRBV4-3,19,TRBD2,TGCGCCAGCAGCCATCCCGGGACTAGCGGGGGGGCCAGAACAGATACGCAGTATTTT,CASSHPGTSGGARTDTQYF
-,TRBJ2-7,TRBV6-5,14,-,TGTGCCAGCAGTATCAGCGGGTTCGCCTACGAGCAGTACTTC,CASSISGFAYEQYF
-,TRBJ1-4,TRBV13,17,TRBD1,TGTGCCAGCAGCGGCCCGGGACAGGGTTCCCATAATGAAAAACTGTTTTTT,CASSGPGQGSHNEKLFF
-,TRBJ1-2,TRBV2,18,-,TGTGCCAGCAGAGAGGGGGTAATAGCTCGTAGAACTAACTATGGCTACACCTTC,CASREGVIARRTNYGYTF
-,TRBJ2-1,TRBV7-2,14,TRBD2,TGTGCCAGCAGCTTTAGGACTAGCGCCAGTGAGCAGTTCTTC,CASSFRTSASEQFF
-,TRBJ2-5,TRBV9,12,-,TGTGCCAGCAGCGAGGGAGGAGAGACCCAGTACTTC,CASSEGGETQYF
once,TRBJ1-2,TRBV5-6,15,-,TGTGCCAGCAGCTTGGGATTCCGTCGGAACTATGGCTACACCTTC,CASSLGFRRNYGYTF
-,TRBJ1-1,TRBV4-1,13,-,TGCGCCAGCAGCCGAGGACAGAGCACTGAAGCTTTCTTT,CASSRGQSTEAFF
-,TRBJ1-5,TRBV30,15,TRBD1,TGTGCCTGGAGCCGGACAGGGTCCTCCAATCAGCCCCAGCATTTT,CAWSRTGSSNQPQHF
-,TRBJ2-7,TRBV4-1,14,TRBD2,TGTGCCAGCAGCCGGGGGCGGGGGGCCTACGAGCAGTACTTC,CASSRGRGAYEQYF
-,TRBJ1-1,TRBV2,15,TRBD1,TGTGCCAGCAGCGGACAGGAGTCGCCGAACACTGAAGCTTTCTTT,CASSGQESPNTEAFF
-,TRBJ1-3,TRBV19,14,-,TGTGCCAGTAGTACACAGGGCACGGGAAACACCATATATTTT,CASSTQGTGNTIYF
few,TRBJ1-3,TRBV25-1,13,-,TGTGCCAGCAGTGACGGACACCTAAACACCATATATTTT,CASSDGHLNTIYF
-,TRBJ2-1,TRBV30,15,TRBD2,TGTGCCTCACCGCGGGGAGCGGGAAGGGGCAATGAGCAGTTCTTC,CASPRGAGRGNEQFF
few,TRBJ2-3,TRBV10-3,13,TRBD1,TGTGCCATCAGCAGACAGGGGACAGATACGCAGTATTTT,CAISRQGTDTQYF
few,TRBJ1-4,TRBV6-6,16,TRBD1,TGTGCCAGCAGTTCCGGACAGGGGGCGGGTTCTGAAAAACTGTTTTTT,CASSSGQGAGSEKLFF
-,TRBJ2-2,TRBV9,17,TRBD2,TGTGCCAGCAGCACCAGCGGGGGGGCGCGGAGCACCGGGGAGCTGTTTTTT,CASSTSGGARSTGELFF
-,TRBJ1-2,TRBV4-1,16,-,TGCGCCAGCAGCCAAGATCCGGGACAAGGGAACTATGGCTACACCTTC,CASSQDPGQGNYGYTF
-,TRBJ2-3,TRBV5-6,17,-,TGTGCCAGCAGCTTGGCGGACAGATTGCCTAGCACAGATACGCAGTATTTT,CASSLADRLPSTDTQYF
-,TRBJ1-4,TRBV7-9,14,-,TGTGCCAGCAGCGACGGCTCAGTGGGCGAAAAACTGTTTTTT,CASSDGSVGEKLFF
-,TRBJ1-4,TRBV4-2,17,TRBD1,TGTGCCAGCAGCCAAGCGGGTGGGACAGCAACTAATGAAAAACTGTTTTTT,CASSQAGGTATNEKLFF
-,TRBJ2-2,TRBV4-2,16,TRBD1,TGTGCCAGCAGCCAACTTACAGGGGCGAACACCGGGGAGCTGTTTTTT,CASSQLTGANTGELFF
-,TRBJ1-5,TRBV6-6,16,-,TGTGCCAGCAGTTACTCCCCAGGGGAGAGCAATCAGCCCCAGCATTTT,CASSYSPGESNQPQHF
-,TRBJ2-3,TRBV5-6,15,TRBD2,TGTGCCAGCAGCTTTATGGGACTAGCGGAAGATACGCAGTATTTT,CASSFMGLAEDTQYF
-,TRBJ2-3,TRBV30,14,-,TGTGCCTGGAGTGTATCTAGACGCACAGATACGCAGTATTTT,CAWSVSRRTDTQYF
-,TRBJ2-7,TRBV7-2,19,TRBD2,TGTGCCAGCAGCTCCCGGACTAGCGGGGGGGACACTGAGACCTACGAGCAGTACTTC,CASSSRTSGGDTETYEQYF
-,TRBJ1-1,TRBV5-4,14,-,TGTGCCAGCAGCCAGGTCGGGGTGAACACTGAAGCTTTCTTT,CASSQVGVNTEAFF
once,TRBJ2-1,TRBV7-7,14,-,TGTGCCAGCAGCTTAACCCCCGCGAGGGCTGAGCAGTTCTTC,CASSLTPARAEQFF
few,TRBJ2-4,TRBV7-9,12,-,TGTGCCAGCAGCTTAGTAGCCCCGATTCAGTACTTC,CASSLVAPIQYF
-,TRBJ2-4,TRBV7-8,14,-,TGTGCCAGCAGCACTGGCCTGAGCGGGTACATTCAGTACTTC,CASSTGLSGYIQYF
-,TRBJ1-6,TRBV5-4,14,-,TGTGCCAGCAGCGACCGGGGTTATAATTCACCCCTCCACTTT,CASSDRGYNSPLHF
-,TRBJ1-1,TRBV5-7,15,TRBD1,TGTGCCAGCAGCTTGGAGGACAGGGGCGGCACTGAAGCTTTCTTT,CASSLEDRGGTEAFF
few,TRBJ1-2,TRBV7-3,19,TRBD1,TGTGCCAGCAGCTTAGCTCGGGGCAGGGGGCGAGATTTCGACTATGGCTACACCTTC,CASSLARGRGRDFDYGYTF
once,TRBJ1-5,TRBV7-8,14,-,TGTGCCAGCAGCTTAGCTAAAAGCAATCAGCCCCAGCATTTT,CASSLAKSNQPQHF
few,TRBJ1-1,TRBV27,13,TRBD1,TGTGCCAGCAGACAGGGGTGGGACACTGAAGCTTTCTTT,CASRQGWDTEAFF
few,TRBJ1-5,TRBV6-5,14,-,TGTGCCAGCAGTTACGGTGGCCGGGGTCAGCCCCAGCATTTT,CASSYGGRGQPQHF
-,TRBJ2-1,TRBV30,14,TRBD2,TGTGCCTGGACTCCGGGACTAGCGGGAGGACAGCAGTTCTTC,CAWTPGLAGGQQFF
-,TRBJ1-4,TRBV7-9,15,TRBD1,TGTGCCAGCAGCTCCTACACAGGGGGCGAGGAAAAACTGTTTTTT,CASSSYTGGEEKLFF
-,TRBJ2-2,TRBV5-1,15,-,TGCGCCAGCAGCTTGGCCATCGGACATACCGGGGAGCTGTTTTTT,CASSLAIGHTGELFF
-,TRBJ2-7,TRBV5-4,17,-,TGTGCCAGCAGCCCTCGCGGACAGATTAAAAGCTCCTACGAGCAGTACTTC,CASSPRGQIKSSYEQYF
-,TRBJ2-7,TRBV7-8,22,TRBD2,TGTGCCAGCAGCTTAGCGCGAATAGCGGGTCTTCAAAAGGGCCCTGGGCTCTACGAGCAGTACTTC,CASSLARIAGLQKGPGLYEQYF
-,TRBJ1-1,TRBV9,15,TRBD1,TGTGCCAGCAGCGCCAAGGGACAGGGGAACACTGAAGCTTTCTTT,CASSAKGQGNTEAFF
once,TRBJ2-5,TRBV9,16,TRBD2,TGTGCCAGCAGCGTAGGCGCGGGGGGGCGGGAGGAGACCCAGTACTTC,CASSVGAGGREETQYF